This T cell receptor (beta chain) was sequenced during a study of blood T cell repertoires in COVID-19 (dated by TCRdb to 2019 to 2021). Background for the entire study: The collaborator samples originated in the United States, Italy and Spain and spanned the acute and convalescent phases of COVID-19. The prospective study material was composed of cDNA or gDNA derived from T cells, B-cell-depleted T cells, or PBMCs. The dataset comprised deeply sampled blood TCRbeta repertoires from subjects exposed to, actively infected with, or recovered from COVID-19. The repertoires were made available in a free public database intended to serve as a resource for research on the immune response to SARS-CoV-2. The samples were drawn from two sources: the first 160 participants of the ongoing ImmuneRACE study, and fewer than 1,500 subjects contributed by 6 global collaborators. The sample metadata nearly always contained a de-identified subject ID, COVID-19 status, age in years and sex. Where available, HLA class I and class II types were obtained from metadata supplied by the sample provider rather than from assay-based typing. General study outcomes and caveats: The amount of clinical and demographic metadata varied by source and participant and was provided uncurated.

TCRbeta CDR3 regions were amplified from genomic DNA using the immunoSEQ Assay, a bias-controlled multiplex PCR. Turning to the authors' computational methods: The number of nucleated cells in each sample was estimated by amplification of reference gene primers within the assay. To quantify the absolute abundance of each unique TCRbeta CDR3 rearrangement, sequence reads were collapsed and filtered. For each sample, productive Simpson clonality was calculated as the square root of Simpson's diversity index across productive rearrangements. TCRdb obtained this table from immuneACCESS and retained in-frame rearrangements with V and J assigned. These tables miss some clones; where compared with another copy, unresolved V genes account for less than half of the shortfall, and the remainder is unexplained. That table supplies the V and J calls and clone size; D and trimming were determined from the DNA. The sample includes 270,000 or so clones, with about 91% observed a single time. Over 1% of the sample lies in the top ten.

Participants in the prospective study were aged roughly 18 to 90 years, lived in 20 to 25 United States geographic areas, and enrolled through a virtual design. Cohort assignment in the prospective study relied on participant-reported clinical history from a screening survey and a study questionnaire. In the prospective study, whole blood, serum and a nasopharyngeal or oropharyngeal swab were collected from each participant by mobile phlebotomists. Participants in the prospective study had the option to provide additional blood draws and questionnaires over an approximately 2-month period. Before DNA extraction, blood samples from the prospective study were shipped at room temperature or frozen. Notes on this clone: Its antigen remains undetermined. Base qualities are not recorded, but no much larger clone differs from it by a single base.

Including cysteine and phenylalanine, the CDR3 has 14 amino acids. Only the CDR3 region is kept as DNA, spanning 42 bases read in frame from base 1. For this chain, trimming is 3 bases at the V end and 5 bases at the J end, and the number of junction bases without a gene match is 2. CDR1 and CDR2, per the germline V gene, are KGHSH and LQKENI. The chain is made from TRBV18 and TRBJ1-3, with 9 middle bases fitting TRBD1. Sequencing was done on a sample of PBMCs or T cells enriched from blood (not recorded which). The TCR comes from a woman in her thirties or forties with acute COVID-19. The CDR3: CASSPGQGRNTIYF. At the DNA level, the sequence is TGTGCCAGCTCACCGGGACAGGGCCGAAACACCATATATTTT.